This T cell receptor beta chain was obtained from a study of Ad26.COV2.S vaccination and SARS-CoV-2 variants. The CDR3 covers 14 residues. CDR1 GTSNPN and CDR2 SVGIG come from the germline V gene (reference sequence). V lost 3 bases to trimming and J lost 4 bases, with 15 bases between them. Sequencing used immunoSEQ multiplex PCR; TCRdb keeps in-frame clones, though not all of them. The table shows about 390,000 clones, with about nine tenths occurring only once. Treatment described: about 20 received Ad26.COV2.S at low or high dose, single or two shots; several received placebo; per-sample allocation not given. Collection of samples fell on day 63 after the first vaccine or placebo injection. An adult aged 18-55 years in Boston served as the donor.

The sequenced sample was peripheral blood, obtained in a trial of Ad26.COV2.S vaccine versus placebo. The rearrangement links TRBV30 to TRBJ2-5; D is possibly TRBD2 (6 bases). The sequence was obtained from a person between 18 and 65 years old who received the Ad26.COV2.S COVID-19 vaccine or a placebo. The CDR3 DNA sequence: TGTGCCTGGAGGGAAATTAGCGGAGGAGAGACCCAGTACTTC. Its translation: CAWREISGGETQYF.